The T cell receptor beta chain described here comes from a study of blood T cells in healthy people across ages. The study's findings and limits: Per million T cells, the diversity of TCR beta decreased roughly linearly as age advanced.

Using a J-beta primer mix together with a sample-barcoded 5' primer, a second PCR was run for about 6 to 12 cycles. MiXCR, run by TCRdb on the 5' RACE reads, gives a single entry per CDR3 protein. The repertoire has over a million distinct CDR3 sequences, under 45% of them found once; the top ten carry 18%. For this clonotype: What it recognizes is unknown.

The length of the CDR3 is 14 residues. V lost 2 bases to trimming and J lost 12 bases, with 19 bases between them. CDR1 KGHSH and CDR2 LQKENI come from the germline V gene. The sequencing sample was made of blood. The source is a woman aged 55-69 years in good health. The chain recombines TRBV18 with TRBJ1-2; D is perhaps TRBD1 (6 bases). CDR3 DNA: TGTGCCAGCTCACCAACCCAAACAGGGCCTGGAAACACCTTC. It translates to CASSPTQTGPGNTF.